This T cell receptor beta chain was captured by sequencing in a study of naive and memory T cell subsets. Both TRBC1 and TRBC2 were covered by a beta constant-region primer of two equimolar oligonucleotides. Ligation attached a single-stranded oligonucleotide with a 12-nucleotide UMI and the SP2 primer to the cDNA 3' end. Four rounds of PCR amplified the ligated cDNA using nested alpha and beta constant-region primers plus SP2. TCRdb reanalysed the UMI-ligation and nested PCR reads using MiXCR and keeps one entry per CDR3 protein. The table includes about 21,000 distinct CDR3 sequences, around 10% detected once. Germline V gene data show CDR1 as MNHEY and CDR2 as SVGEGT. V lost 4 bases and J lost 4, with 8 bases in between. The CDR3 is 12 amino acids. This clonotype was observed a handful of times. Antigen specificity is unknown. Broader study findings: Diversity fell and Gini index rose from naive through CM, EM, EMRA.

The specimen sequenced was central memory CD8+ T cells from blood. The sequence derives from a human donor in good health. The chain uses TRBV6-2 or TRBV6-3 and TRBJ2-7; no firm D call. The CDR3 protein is CASSFRIYEQYF. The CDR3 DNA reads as TGTGCCAGCAGTTTCCGTATTTACGAGCAGTACTTC.